This T cell receptor beta chain was sequenced during a study of STAT5B mutations in CD4+ large granular lymphocyte leukemia (dated by TCRdb to the early 2020s). In terms of the full investigation: When cryopreserved patient cells were available, CD8+ cells were removed first, and anti-CD4 microbeads were then used for selection. The TCRbeta repertoires of CD4+ T-cell large granular lymphocyte leukemia patients were compared with the TCRbeta repertoires of healthy blood donors. The purity of purified fractions was confirmed by flow cytometry on FACSCanto II or FACSVerse to exceed 95% among lymphocytes. On the study overall, not on this receptor specifically: Compared with healthy CD4+ repertoires, CD4-sorted patient repertoires appeared more clonal, and this difference remained even after the putative leukemic clones were removed. TRBV06-family usage was enriched among the top patient clones (8/27) compared with healthy controls (2/35). The sources of patient cells varied, and only 5 to 7 CD4-sorted patient samples were included in the clonality comparison with healthy controls. The main leukemic clonotypes were found to be private to each patient, although 25% of the main leukemic clonotypes were detected at low frequency in the non-leukemic repertoires of other patients. The data were not HLA-matched, and the higher clonality in CD4+ T-LGLL than in CD8+ T-LGLL could be due to the relatively small sample size.

The CD4+ T-LGLL patients were recruited through hematology units in Padova (Italy), Helsinki (Finland) and Shinshu (Japan). Depending on sample availability, patient samples were obtained as bead-purified CD4+, CD4+CD8+, CD57+ or CD56+ fractions, or as unselected PBMC. Deep amplicon sequencing of the same DNA produced somatic STAT5B mutation profiles, and these profiles were combined with the patient TCRbeta data. All TCR-sequenced material derived from peripheral blood: patient blood samples and healthy donor buffy coats. Ficoll-Hypaque gradient centrifugation was used to isolate peripheral blood mononuclear cells. Genomic DNA was extracted using the Gentra Puregene Cell and Tissue kit, and a Qubit 2.0 fluorometer was used to quantify it. The immunoSEQ assay at survey resolution was used to sequence TCRbeta rearrangements from genomic DNA. The authors processed their data as follows. Any clonotype making up more than 5% of the repertoire was considered a putative leukemic clone, which gave 59 such clones in 27 patients. A lowest detectable productive clonotype frequency of 2.59 x 10-5 was observed in the TCR sequencing data. Analyses included only productive TCRbeta rearrangements, meaning complete and in-frame sequences. Sample clonality was computed as Simpson clonality in the immunoSEQ Analyzer version 3.0. Clones were categorized by frequency as very rare, small, medium, large (1-20%) or hyperexpanded (>20%). Generation probabilities were estimated with OLGA 1.2.3, V-gene circos plots were made with VDJtools, specificities were searched in VDJdb, and CDR3 motifs were identified with GLIPH. TCRdb holds this immuneACCESS table with in-frame rearrangements only. Some clones are missing; in checked studies, unresolved V genes explain under half, and the rest has no known cause. V and J calls and clone size are as listed in that table; D and trimming were resolved from the DNA. This sample is represented by about 8,400 clones; 85% to 90% of them were singletons. The ten top clones hold roughly 50% of the sample.

On this clone itself: Its cognate antigen has yet to be identified. Base quality data are lacking; no much larger clone is found one base away.

Trimming removed 1 base from V and 2 bases from J, leaving 14 bases between the germline ends. From the cysteine up to the phenylalanine, the CDR3 has a length of 16 residues. CDR3 DNA is the only sequence kept; it has 48 bases, read in frame from the first base. In the germline V gene, CDR1 corresponds to MGHDK and CDR2 to SYGVNS. The receptor's source is a woman in her 70s with CD4+ T-cell large granular lymphocyte leukemia. The specimen sequenced was PBMCs. Rearrangement joined TRBV25-1 to TRBJ2-5; too little of a D gene remains to name it. The nucleotide sequence reads TGTGCCAGCAGTGAATCGAGTCGGGTCTTACAAGAGACCCAGTACTTC. This is translated as CASSESSRVLQETQYF.